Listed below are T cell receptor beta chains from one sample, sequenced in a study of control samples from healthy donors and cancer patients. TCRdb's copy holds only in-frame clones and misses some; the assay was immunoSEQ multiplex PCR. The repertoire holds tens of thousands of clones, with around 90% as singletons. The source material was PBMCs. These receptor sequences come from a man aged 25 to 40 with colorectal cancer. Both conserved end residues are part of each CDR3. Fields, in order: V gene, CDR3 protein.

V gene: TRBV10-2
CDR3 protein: CASSEPGQGTDTQYF

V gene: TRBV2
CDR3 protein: CASQTGSQETQYF

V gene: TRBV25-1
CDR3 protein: CASSAPNYEQYF

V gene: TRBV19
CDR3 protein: CASTGTGGSGTEAFF

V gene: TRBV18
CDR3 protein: CASSPQGNTEAFF

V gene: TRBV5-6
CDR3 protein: CASIGGGTSYEQYF

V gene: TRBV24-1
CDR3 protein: CATSDSKLGGTGELFF

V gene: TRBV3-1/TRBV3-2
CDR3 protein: CASSQEPKSPLHF

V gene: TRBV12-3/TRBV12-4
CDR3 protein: CASELSYYNEQFF

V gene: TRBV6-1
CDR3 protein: CASSGGTLASTDTQYF

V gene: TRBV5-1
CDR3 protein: CASSSQGAGGNTIYF

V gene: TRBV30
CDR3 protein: CAWSVRTWYNSPLHF

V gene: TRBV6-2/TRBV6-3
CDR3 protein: CASSTDRKNIQYF

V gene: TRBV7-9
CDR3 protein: CASGTGSTTNEKLFF

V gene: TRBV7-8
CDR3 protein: CASSEISGGELFF

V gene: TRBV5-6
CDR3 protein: CASSPLGDEKLFF

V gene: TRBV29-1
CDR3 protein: CSDTGQGPTEAFF

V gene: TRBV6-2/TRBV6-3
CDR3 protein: CASSDLGGTDTQYF

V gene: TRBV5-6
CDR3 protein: CASSLIIRSKETQYF

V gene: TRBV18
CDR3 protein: CASSPLKQGGNYGYTF

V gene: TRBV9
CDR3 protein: CASSRTEKSSYNEQFF

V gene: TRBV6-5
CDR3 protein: CASSQGGGYTF

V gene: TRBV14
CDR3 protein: CASSQGNELTQFF

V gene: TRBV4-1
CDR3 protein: CASSPYNGFTGELFF

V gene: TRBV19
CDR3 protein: CASSILTDAAAVLSGNTIYF

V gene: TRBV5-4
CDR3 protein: CASSLSGGGTDTQYF

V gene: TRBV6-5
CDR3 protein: CASSYDPGAGANVLTF

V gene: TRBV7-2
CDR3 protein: CASSLASYSNQPQHF

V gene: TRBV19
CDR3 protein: CASIGGNGYTF

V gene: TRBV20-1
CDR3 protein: CSASKLTIGGEKLFF

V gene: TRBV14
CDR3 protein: CASSQFRGSNTGELFF

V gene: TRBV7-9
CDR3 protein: CASSLGALGGRETQYF

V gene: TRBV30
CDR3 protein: CAWTGHYGSQNTEAFF

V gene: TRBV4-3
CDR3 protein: CASSQEDIYTGELFF

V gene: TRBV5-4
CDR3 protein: CASSSPGRGNGLFF

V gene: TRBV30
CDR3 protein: CAFRTSGGNSYEQYF

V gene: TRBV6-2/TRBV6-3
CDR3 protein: CASSCPDRGLMCGQPQHF

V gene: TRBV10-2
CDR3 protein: CASSDRFPGFYGYTF

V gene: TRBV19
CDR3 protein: CASSIRSGGAISTNEQFF

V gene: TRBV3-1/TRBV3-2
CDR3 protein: CASSQDAQDFYGYTF

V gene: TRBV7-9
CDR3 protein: CASIWSLQGVTEAFF